The clone carrying this T cell receptor beta chain was seen many times. Combining a sample-barcoded 5' primer with a J-beta primer mix, a second PCR ran for roughly 7 to 11 cycles. MiXCR was run by TCRdb on the 5' RACE reads, yielding one entry per CDR3 protein. The sample yields 750,000 to 1,000,000 distinct CDR3 sequences, around 29% seen once. The record originates from a study of blood T cells in healthy people across ages. This CDR3 region has 15 residues. The ends lost 5 bases at V and 7 bases at J; junction bases unmatched: 8. Germline CDR1 and CDR2: LNHNV and YYDKDF (reference sequence). Extraction yielded at least 6 micrograms of total RNA per sample. These sequences were also reported in another study, on T cells of mothers and their children.

The sequenced sample consisted of blood. This TCR was recovered from a woman in her forties in good health. V gene TRBV15 combines with J gene TRBJ2-7; 13 bases fit TRBD2. The CDR3: CATSGTSGGAEEQYF. DNA of the CDR3: TGTGCCACCAGCGGAACTAGCGGGGGGGCGGAGGAGCAGTACTTC.